Here is one T cell receptor (beta chain) with its context. Its antigen remains unknown. These data are taken from a study of cytomegalovirus exposure and HLA in healthy donors. Study-wide results and caveats: Some highly shared sequence variants likely arose as a pipeline artifact. A link between a missense DCLRE1C variant and TCR beta V- and J-gene trimming emerged from a later analysis. Overall, approximately 150 TCR beta chains were annotated as cytomegalovirus-associated. Per a prior analysis, the majority of TCR beta V segments were productive roughly 90% or roughly 30% of the time.

Amplification used 60 Vbeta primers and 13 Jbeta primers. Here immunoSEQ multiplex PCR was the method, and the copy in TCRdb shows in-frame clones only, minus some. The sample shows roughly 120,000 clones, 79% of them seen only once. The CDR3 consists of 16 residues. Germline CDR1 and CDR2: SGDLS and YYNGEE. V dropped 0 bases and J dropped 0; count of bases not matched to a gene: 2. Input material: PBMCs. This chain joins TRBV9 and TRBJ2-2; 7 bases agree with TRBD2. This TCR was sampled from a man aged 25 to 40 in good health and CMV-seropositive. CDR3 sequence reads: CASSVEAGTNTGELFF. DNA for the CDR3: TGTGCCAGCAGCGTAGAAGCGGGGACGAACACCGGGGAGCTGTTTTTT. Based on the CDR3 plus reference TRBV9 and TRBJ2-2, the full variable domain is DSGVTQTPKHLITATGQRVTLRCSPRSGDLSVYWYQQSLDQGLQFLIQYYNGEERAKGNILERFSAQQFPDLHSELNLSSLELGDSALYFCASSVEAGTNTGELFFGEGSRLTVL.